Following are 21 T cell receptor beta chains from one sample sequenced in a study of blood T cell repertoires in COVID-19. Some clones are missing from TCRdb's copy, which holds only in-frame ones; the method was immunoSEQ multiplex PCR. The data contain some 220,000 clones, about 78% of them seen just once; the ten biggest clones take up about 7%. The sequencing sample was made of peripheral blood. These TCRs come from an older woman with acute or convalescent COVID-19.

This clone appeared once. The rearrangement joins TRBV4-1 to TRBJ2-7, with a tentative D call TRBD1 (6 bases). The CDR3 consists of 15 residues. Germline CDR1 reads MGHRA; CDR2 reads YSYEKL. Trimming removed 2 bases at V and 9 bases at J, with 20 bases between. CDR3 bases: TGCGCCAGCAGCCAATCCCCTATCCTGACAGGCGCGCAGTACTTC. Its protein product is CASSQSPILTGAQYF.

The V gene is TRBV4-3, the J gene TRBJ2-2; possible D gene TRBD2, 5 bases. This CDR3 comprises 14 residues. The V gene's germline CDR1 is LGHNA and CDR2 YSLEER. Trimming removed 1 base at V and 7 bases at J, with 10 bases between. In DNA, the CDR3 is TGCGCCAGCAGCCAAGTTACGGCGGGCGGGGAGCTGTTTTTT. It codes for CASSQVTAGGELFF.

The J gene is TRBJ1-1, the V gene TRBV3-1 (or the pseudogene TRBV3-2); D uncertain. Trimming took 1 base from V and 5 from J, leaving 14 bases between them. Germline V gene sequence: CDR1 LGHDT, CDR2 YNNKEL (reference sequence). The CDR3 has 15 residues. CDR3 in DNA: TGTGCCAGCAGCCAAGGACGGGGAGTTGGGACTGAAGCTTTCTTT. Encoded protein: CASSQGRGVGTEAFF.

The chain carries TRBV27 and TRBJ2-1; the match to TRBD2 covers 9 bases. The CDR3 spans 16 residues. CDR1 and CDR2 from the germline V gene are MNHEY and SMNVEV (reference sequence). The V segment lost 4 bases and the J segment 1 base; nucleotides outside the gene matches: 5. The CDR3 reads CASSSLAGSSYNEQFF. CDR3 nucleotide sequence: TGTGCCAGCAGTTCCCTAGCGGGGTCTTCCTACAATGAGCAGTTCTTC.

The chain combines TRBV5-4 with TRBJ1-1; 9 positions agree with TRBD1. Germline V gene data show CDR1 as SGHNT and CDR2 as YYREEE (reference sequence). After removal of 0 bases from V and 4 bases from J, the junction contained 16 bases not matched to a gene. This CDR3 is built from 19 residues. The CDR3 DNA sequence: TGTGCCAGCAGCTTGGCGGGTCGGGGACAGGGACCCCAGAGCACTGAAGCTTTCTTT. This sequence encodes CASSLAGRGQGPQSTEAFF.

The V and J genes are TRBV6-6 and TRBJ2-7, with 7 nucleotides matching TRBD1. The CDR3 spans 19 residues. Losses at the gene ends were 5 bases for V and 0 bases for J; bases not matched to a gene: 19. Germline V gene sequence: CDR1 MNHNY, CDR2 SVGAGI (reference sequence). The CDR3 reads CASSPLPGQSDLSSYEQYV. The CDR3 nucleotides are TGTGCCAGCAGTCCGCTGCCGGGACAGAGTGACCTGAGCTCCTACGAGCAGTACGTC.

The chain has TRBV6-1 and TRBJ1-3, with TRBD1 as a possible D gene (5 bases). The germline CDR1 and CDR2 sequences are MNHNS and SASEGT. The CDR3 spans 18 residues. V lost 3 bases and J lost 0, with 18 bases in between. Written as DNA, the CDR3 is TGTGCCAGCAGTGACCTCCTCGTTGACAGACGCTCTGGAAACACCATATATTTT. Protein product: CASSDLLVDRRSGNTIYF.

J is TRBJ1-6 and V is TRBV19, with 8 nucleotides matching TRBD1. The trim removed 10 bases at V and 5 bases at J, leaving 7 bases unmatched. Germline V gene lookup returns CDR1 LNHDA and CDR2 SQIVND (reference sequence). This CDR3 is 14 amino acids long. The DNA for the CDR3 is TGTGCCACCCAACAGGGGGTGAATAATTCACCCCTCCACTTT. This translates into CATQQGVNNSPLHF.

This clone was detected ten times or more. The V and J genes are TRBV7-6 and TRBJ2-2; D is possibly TRBD2 (6 bases). In germline, CDR1 is SGHVS, CDR2 FNYEAQ. Trimming left V 5 bases short and J 0 bases short, with 13 bases between. The CDR3 covers 16 residues. The CDR3 sequence is CASSPQAGTNTGELFF. CDR3 bases: TGTGCCAGCAGCCCCCAGGCGGGAACGAACACCGGGGAGCTGTTTTTT. Complete variable domain (other parts from reference TRBV7-6 and TRBJ2-2): GAGVSQSPRYKVTKRGQDVALRCDPISGHVSLYWYRQALGQGPEFLTYFNYEAQQDKSGLPNDRFSAERPEGSISTLTIQRTEQRDSAMYRCASSPQAGTNTGELFFGEGSRLTVL.

The gene calls are TRBV30 and TRBJ1-1; D unclear. Germline V CDR1 and CDR2: GTSNPN, SVGIG (reference sequence). Trimming took 2 bases from V and 4 from J, leaving 11 bases between them. This CDR3 is built from 13 residues. CDR3 in amino acids: CAWSWARGTEAFF. Written as DNA, the CDR3 is TGTGCCTGGAGTTGGGCGCGGGGCACTGAAGCTTTCTTT. The full variable domain, with the rest looked up from reference TRBV30 and TRBJ1-1, is SQTIHQWPATLVQPVGSPLSLECTVEGTSNPNLYWYRQAAGRGLQLLFYSVGIGQISSEVPQNLSASRPQDRQFILSSKKLLLSDSGFYLCAWSWARGTEAFFGQGTRLTVV.

This clone was found once. The genes are TRBV30 and TRBJ1-4; 7 bases line up with TRBD1. The CDR3 spans 15 residues. Germline CDR1 and CDR2: GTSNPN and SVGIG (reference sequence). V was clipped by 3 bases and J by 7 bases; unmatched bases: 11. In DNA, the CDR3 is TGTGCCTGGAGCCGAGGGACAGCGAGCGGTGAAAAACTGTTTTTT. Protein: CAWSRGTASGEKLFF. Full variable domain (outside the CDR3, taken from reference TRBV30 and TRBJ1-4): SQTIHQWPATLVQPVGSPLSLECTVEGTSNPNLYWYRQAAGRGLQLLFYSVGIGQISSEVPQNLSASRPQDRQFILSSKKLLLSDSGFYLCAWSRGTASGEKLFFGSGTQLSVL.

The gene calls are TRBV9 and TRBJ2-2; the match to TRBD2 covers 7 bases. Per the germline V gene, CDR1 is SGDLS and CDR2 is YYNGEE. The CDR3 covers 17 residues. Losses at the gene ends were 2 bases for V and 4 bases for J; bases not matched to a gene: 11. The CDR3 region is CASSVTLASGGTGELFF. In DNA form, the CDR3 reads TGTGCCAGCAGCGTCACACTAGCTTCGGGAGGCACCGGGGAGCTGTTTTTT.

The V call is TRBV19, the J call TRBJ1-4, with 7 nucleotides matching TRBD1. The CDR3 is made up of 17 amino acids. The germline CDR1 and CDR2 sequences are LNHDA and SQIVND (reference sequence). The V and J ends lost 4 bases and 0 bases, in that order; junction bases with no gene match: 8. DNA for the CDR3: TGTGCCAGTAGTACCTACAGGGGCTCTGCAACTAATGAAAAACTGTTTTTT. Protein sequence: CASSTYRGSATNEKLFF.

This clone was counted only a few times. The J gene is TRBJ2-1, the V gene TRBV25-1; 8 bases fit TRBD2. Looked up from germline, CDR1 is MGHDK and CDR2 is SYGVNS. J lost 2 bases, V lost 1 base, and 4 bases had no gene match. This CDR3 spans 16 amino acids. CDR3: CASSESDGGAYNEQFF. Written as DNA, the CDR3 is TGTGCCAGCAGTGAATCGGACGGGGGGGCCTACAATGAGCAGTTCTTC.

The chain is built from TRBV5-1 and TRBJ2-3, with a possible D match to TRBD2 (5 bases). V lost 4 bases and J lost 5, with 17 bases in between. The CDR3 loop spans 15 amino acids. From germline, CDR1 is SGHRS and CDR2 YFSETQ. The CDR3 region has the DNA TGCGCCAGCAGCCTGACCGGGGTGGCTAGAGATACGCAGTATTTT. This codes for CASSLTGVARDTQYF.

This clone was picked up one time. J is TRBJ2-5 and V is TRBV18; a weak D match, TRBD2 (5 bases). Per the germline V gene, CDR1 is KGHSH and CDR2 is LQKENI. V was shortened by 3 bases and J by 2 bases, with 22 bases between the two germline ends. The CDR3 is 18 residues long. The CDR3 region has the DNA TGTGCCAGCTCACCCTCCGAGGTGGTCGCAGGAGGACAAGAGACCCAGTACTTC. This encodes CASSPSEVVAGGQETQYF. Full variable domain (rest looked up from reference TRBV18 and TRBJ2-5): NAGVMQNPRHLVRRRGQEARLRCSPMKGHSHVYWYRQLPEEGLKFMVYLQKENIIDESGMPKERFSAEFPKEGPSILRIQQVVRGDSAAYFCASSPSEVVAGGQETQYFGPGTRLLVL.

This chain connects TRBV5-1 to TRBJ2-2; 9 nucleotides agree with TRBD1. Germline V gives CDR1 SGHRS, CDR2 YFSETQ. The J segment lost 3 bases and the V segment lost 0 bases, leaving 3 bases of the junction unmatched. The CDR3 extends over 16 amino acids. CDR3 sequence: CASSLVRTGDTGELFF. DNA for the CDR3: TGCGCCAGCAGCTTGGTCCGGACAGGGGACACCGGGGAGCTGTTTTTT. The variable domain in full, completed from reference TRBV5-1 and TRBJ2-2, reads KAGVTQTPRYLIKTRGQQVTLSCSPISGHRSVSWYQQTPGQGLQFLFEYFSETQRNKGNFPGRFSGRQFSNSRSEMNVSTLELGDSALYLCASSLVRTGDTGELFFGEGSRLTVL.

The chain combines TRBV24-1 with TRBJ2-3; D call uncertain. The V end was cut by 5 bases, the J end by 3 bases, with 20 bases between. Germline-derived CDR1 and CDR2 are KGHDR and SFDVKD. This CDR3 is 17 amino acids long. CDR3 sequence reads: CATSARSSGLTTDTQYF. In DNA form, the CDR3 reads TGTGCCACCAGTGCCAGGTCGTCAGGCCTCACAACAGATACGCAGTATTTT.

The table lists this clone with a few counts. Within the sample, other DNA sequences also encode this same CDR3. The rearrangement uses TRBV6-1 and TRBJ1-3; D call uncertain. Looked up from germline, CDR1 is MNHNS and CDR2 is SASEGT. This CDR3 has 12 residues. V shed 3 bases and J shed 7 bases, with 7 bases lying between them. CDR3 nucleotides: TGTGCCAGCAGTGACAGGAGGAACACCATATATTTT. Its translation: CASSDRRNTIYF.

The genes are TRBV18 and TRBJ2-2; perhaps TRBD1 as D (5 bases). CDR1 and CDR2 (germline): KGHSH, LQKENI. There are 14 residues in the CDR3. The V end was cut by 3 bases, the J end by 2 bases, with 7 bases between. CDR3 coding DNA: TGTGCCAGCTCACCGGACATTAACACCGGGGAGCTGTTTTTT. Translation: CASSPDINTGELFF.

The genes are TRBV19 and TRBJ1-1; 9 bases fit TRBD1. Germline CDR1 is LNHDA and CDR2 is SQIVND (reference sequence). The CDR3 is 14 residues long. J was trimmed by 3 bases and V by 6 bases; bases with no gene match: 5. As DNA, the CDR3 is TGTGCCAGTAGCTCGACAGGGGGGCACACTGAAGCTTTCTTT. Translating gives CASSSTGGHTEAFF.